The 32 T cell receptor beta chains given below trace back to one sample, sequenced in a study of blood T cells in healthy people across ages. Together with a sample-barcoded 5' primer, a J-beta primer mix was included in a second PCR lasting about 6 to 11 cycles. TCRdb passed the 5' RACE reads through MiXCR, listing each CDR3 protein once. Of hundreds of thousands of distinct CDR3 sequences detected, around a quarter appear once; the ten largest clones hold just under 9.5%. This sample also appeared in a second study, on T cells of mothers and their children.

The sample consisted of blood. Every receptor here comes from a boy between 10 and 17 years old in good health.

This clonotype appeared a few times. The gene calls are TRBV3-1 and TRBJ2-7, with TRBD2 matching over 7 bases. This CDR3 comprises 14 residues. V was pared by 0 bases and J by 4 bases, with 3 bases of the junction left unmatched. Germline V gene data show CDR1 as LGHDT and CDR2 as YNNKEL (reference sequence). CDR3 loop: CASSQDAGGYEQYF. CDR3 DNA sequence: TGTGCCAGCAGCCAAGATGCCGGGGGGTACGAGCAGTACTTC.

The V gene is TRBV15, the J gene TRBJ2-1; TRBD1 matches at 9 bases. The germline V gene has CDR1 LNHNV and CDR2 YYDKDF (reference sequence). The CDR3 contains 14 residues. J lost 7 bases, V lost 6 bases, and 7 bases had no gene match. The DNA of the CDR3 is TGTGCCACCAGAGGAGGACAGGGGTCGAATGAGCAGTTCTTC. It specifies CATRGGQGSNEQFF.

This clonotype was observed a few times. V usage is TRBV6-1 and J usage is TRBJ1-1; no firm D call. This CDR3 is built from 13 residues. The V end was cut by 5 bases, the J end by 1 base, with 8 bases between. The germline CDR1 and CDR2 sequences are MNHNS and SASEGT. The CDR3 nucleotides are TGTGCCAGCAGTCCCCTGCAGAACACTGAAGCTTTCTTT. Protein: CASSPLQNTEAFF.

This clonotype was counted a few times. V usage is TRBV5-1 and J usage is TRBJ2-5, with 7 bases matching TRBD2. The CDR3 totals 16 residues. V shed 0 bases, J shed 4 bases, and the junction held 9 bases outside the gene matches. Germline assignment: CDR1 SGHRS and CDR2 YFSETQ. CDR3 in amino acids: CASSLGASGSGETQYF. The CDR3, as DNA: TGCGCCAGCAGCTTGGGAGCTAGCGGTAGTGGAGAGACCCAGTACTTC.

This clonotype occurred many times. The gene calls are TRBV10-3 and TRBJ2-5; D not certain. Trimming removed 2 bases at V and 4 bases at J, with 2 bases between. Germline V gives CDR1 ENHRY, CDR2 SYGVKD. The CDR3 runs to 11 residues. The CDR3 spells CAISEGETQYF. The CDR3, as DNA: TGTGCCATCAGTGAGGGAGAGACCCAGTACTTC.

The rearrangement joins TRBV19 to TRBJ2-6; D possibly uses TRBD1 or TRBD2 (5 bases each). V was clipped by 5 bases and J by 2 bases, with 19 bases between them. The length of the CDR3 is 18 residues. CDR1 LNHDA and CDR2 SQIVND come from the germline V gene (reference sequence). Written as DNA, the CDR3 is TGTGCCAGTAGTGTAATCGGGACCGGGCGCACTGGGGCCAACGTCCTGACTTTC. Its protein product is CASSVIGTGRTGANVLTF. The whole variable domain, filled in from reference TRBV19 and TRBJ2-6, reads DGGITQSPKYLFRKEGQNVTLSCEQNLNHDAMYWYRQDPGQGLRLIYYSQIVNDFQKGDIAEGYSVSREKKESFPLTVTSAQKNPTAFYLCASSVIGTGRTGANVLTFGAGSRLTVL.

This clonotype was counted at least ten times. The DNA for the CDR3 is TGCGCCAGCAGCACCTCCGGGACAGGGGCCTACGAGCAGTACTTC. Encoded protein: CASSTSGTGAYEQYF. This chain connects TRBV5-1 to TRBJ2-5, with 10 bases aligning to TRBD1. The better agreement between TRBJ2-7 and the DNA end casts doubt on the J call. In germline, CDR1 is SGHRS, CDR2 YFSETQ. The length of the CDR3 is 15 residues.

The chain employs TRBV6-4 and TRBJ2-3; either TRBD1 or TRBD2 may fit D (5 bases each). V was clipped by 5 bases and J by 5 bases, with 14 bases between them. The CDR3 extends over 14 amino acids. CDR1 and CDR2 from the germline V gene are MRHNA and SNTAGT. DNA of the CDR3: TGTGCCAGCAGTCCCGGGACCCAAGGAGATACGCAGTATTTT. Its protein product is CASSPGTQGDTQYF.

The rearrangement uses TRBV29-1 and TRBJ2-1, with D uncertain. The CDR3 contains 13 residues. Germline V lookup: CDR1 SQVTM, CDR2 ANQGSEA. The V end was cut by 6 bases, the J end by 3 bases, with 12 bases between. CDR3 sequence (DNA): TGCAGCGTCGCGTCGGACCGCTACAATGAGCAGTTCTTC. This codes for CSVASDRYNEQFF.

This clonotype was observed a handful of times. The CDR3 DNA sequence: TGTGCCAGCAGAATCGAAGAGTTCTTC. Its translation: CASRIEEFF. This chain links TRBV21-1 with TRBJ2-5. TRBV21-1 has pseudogene status. The CDR3 runs to 9 residues.

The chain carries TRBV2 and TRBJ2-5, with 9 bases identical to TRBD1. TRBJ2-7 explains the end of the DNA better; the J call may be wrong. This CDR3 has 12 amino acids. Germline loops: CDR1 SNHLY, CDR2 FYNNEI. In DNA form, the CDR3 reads TGTGCCACCCAGGACAGGGGCCACGAGCAGTACTTC. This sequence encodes CATQDRGHEQYF.

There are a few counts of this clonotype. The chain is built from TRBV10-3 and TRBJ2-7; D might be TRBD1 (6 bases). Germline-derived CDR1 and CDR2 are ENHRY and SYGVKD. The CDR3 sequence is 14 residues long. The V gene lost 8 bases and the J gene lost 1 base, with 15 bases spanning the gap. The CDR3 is CAIADMDSSYEQYF. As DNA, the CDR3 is TGTGCCATCGCGGACATGGACAGTTCCTACGAGCAGTACTTC.

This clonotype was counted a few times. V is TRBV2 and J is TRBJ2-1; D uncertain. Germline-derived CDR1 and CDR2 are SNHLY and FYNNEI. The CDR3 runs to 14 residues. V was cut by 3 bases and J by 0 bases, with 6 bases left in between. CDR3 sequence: CASSETVSYNEQFF. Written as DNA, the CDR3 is TGTGCCAGCAGTGAGACGGTCTCCTACAATGAGCAGTTCTTC. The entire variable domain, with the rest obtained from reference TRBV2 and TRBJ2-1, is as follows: EPEVTQTPSHQVTQMGQEVILRCVPISNHLYFYWYRQILGQKVEFLVSFYNNEISEKSEIFDDQFSVERPDGSNFTLKIRSTKLEDSAMYFCASSETVSYNEQFFGPGTRLTVL.

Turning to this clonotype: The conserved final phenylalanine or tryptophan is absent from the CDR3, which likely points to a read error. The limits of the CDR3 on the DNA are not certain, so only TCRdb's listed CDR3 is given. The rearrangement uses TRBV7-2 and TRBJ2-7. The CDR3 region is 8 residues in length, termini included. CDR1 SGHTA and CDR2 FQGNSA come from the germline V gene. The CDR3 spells CASSLVYL.

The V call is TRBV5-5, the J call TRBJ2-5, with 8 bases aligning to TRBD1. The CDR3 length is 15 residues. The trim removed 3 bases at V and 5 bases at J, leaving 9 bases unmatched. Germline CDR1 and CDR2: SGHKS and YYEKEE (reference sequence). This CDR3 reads CASSSNRGLPETQYF. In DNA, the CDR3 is TGTGCCAGCAGCTCGAACAGGGGGTTACCGGAGACCCAGTACTTC.

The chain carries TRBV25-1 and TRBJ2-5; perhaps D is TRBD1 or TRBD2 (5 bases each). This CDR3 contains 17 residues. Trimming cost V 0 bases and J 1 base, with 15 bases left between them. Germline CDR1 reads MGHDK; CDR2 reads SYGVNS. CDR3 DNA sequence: TGTGCCAGCAGTGAATATTTCCCCGGGGCGGGCCAAGAGACCCAGTACTTC. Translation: CASSEYFPGAGQETQYF.

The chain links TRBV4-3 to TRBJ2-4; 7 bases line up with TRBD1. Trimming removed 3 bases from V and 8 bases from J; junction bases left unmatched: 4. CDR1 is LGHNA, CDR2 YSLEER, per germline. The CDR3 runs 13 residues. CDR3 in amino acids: CASSHTGADIQYF. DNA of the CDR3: TGCGCCAGCAGCCACACAGGGGCGGACATTCAGTACTTC.

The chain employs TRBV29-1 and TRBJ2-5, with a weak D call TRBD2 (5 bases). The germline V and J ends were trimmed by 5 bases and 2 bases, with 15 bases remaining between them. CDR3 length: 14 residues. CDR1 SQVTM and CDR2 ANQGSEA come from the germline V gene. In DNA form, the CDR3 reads TGCAGCGTTCATGGACTGAATAATCAAGAGACCCAGTACTTC. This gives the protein CSVHGLNNQETQYF. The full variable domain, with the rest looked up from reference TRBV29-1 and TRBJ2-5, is SAVISQKPSRDICQRGTSLTIQCQVDSQVTMMFWYRQQPGQSLTLIATANQGSEATYESGFVIDKFPISRPNLTFSTLTVSNMSPEDSSIYLCSVHGLNNQETQYFGPGTRLLVL.

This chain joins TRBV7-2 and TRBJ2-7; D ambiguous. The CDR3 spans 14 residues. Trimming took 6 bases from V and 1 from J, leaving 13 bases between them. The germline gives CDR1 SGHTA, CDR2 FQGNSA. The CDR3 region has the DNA TGTGCCAGCAGACCCACCAGAGGTTCCTACGAGCAGTACTTC. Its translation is CASRPTRGSYEQYF.

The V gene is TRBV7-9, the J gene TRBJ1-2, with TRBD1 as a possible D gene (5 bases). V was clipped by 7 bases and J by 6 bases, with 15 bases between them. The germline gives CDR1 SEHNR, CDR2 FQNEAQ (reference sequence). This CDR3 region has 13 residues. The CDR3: CASNLGDRDGYTF. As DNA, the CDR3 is TGTGCCAGCAACCTGGGCGACAGAGATGGCTACACCTTC. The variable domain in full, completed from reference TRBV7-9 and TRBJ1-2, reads DTGVSQNPRHKITKRGQNVTFRCDPISEHNRLYWYRQTLGQGPEFLTYFQNEAQLEKSRLLSDRFSAERPKGSFSTLEIQRTEQGDSAMYLCASNLGDRDGYTFGSGTRLTVV.

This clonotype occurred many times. CDR3 amino acids: CASSLRQGPTGELFF. In DNA, the CDR3 is TGTGCCAGCAGTCTCCGACAGGGACCCACCGGGGAGCTGTTTTTT. The chain couples TRBV6-1 to TRBJ2-2; TRBD1 matches at 7 bases. CDR1 and CDR2 (germline): MNHNS, SASEGT. V lost 5 bases and J lost 4; bases outside the gene matches: 7. The CDR3 is 15 residues long.

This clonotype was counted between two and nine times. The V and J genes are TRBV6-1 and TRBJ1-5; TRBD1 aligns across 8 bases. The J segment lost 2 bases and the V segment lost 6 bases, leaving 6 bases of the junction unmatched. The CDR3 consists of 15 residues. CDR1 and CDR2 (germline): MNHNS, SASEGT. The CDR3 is CASRTDRGGNQPQHF. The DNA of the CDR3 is TGTGCCAGCAGAACTGACAGGGGTGGCAATCAGCCCCAGCATTTT.

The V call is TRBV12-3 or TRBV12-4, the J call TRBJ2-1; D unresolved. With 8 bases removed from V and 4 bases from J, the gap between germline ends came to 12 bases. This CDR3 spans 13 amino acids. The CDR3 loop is CASLGRLYNEQFF. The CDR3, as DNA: TGTGCCAGCCTCGGACGGCTATACAATGAGCAGTTCTTC.

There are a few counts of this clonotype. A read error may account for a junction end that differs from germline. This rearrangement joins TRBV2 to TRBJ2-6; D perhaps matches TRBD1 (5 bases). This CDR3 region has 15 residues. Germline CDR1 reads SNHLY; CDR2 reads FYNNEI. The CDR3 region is CASREGVSGANVLTF. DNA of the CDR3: TGTGCCAGCAGGGAAGGGGTATCTGGGGCCAACGTCCTGACTTTC.

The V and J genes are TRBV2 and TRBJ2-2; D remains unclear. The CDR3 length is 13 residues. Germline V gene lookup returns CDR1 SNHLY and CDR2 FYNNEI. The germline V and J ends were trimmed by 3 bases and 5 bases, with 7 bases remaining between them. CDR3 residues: CASSEAGTGELFF. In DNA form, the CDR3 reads TGTGCCAGCAGTGAGGCCGGGACCGGGGAGCTGTTTTTT. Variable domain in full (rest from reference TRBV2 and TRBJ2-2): EPEVTQTPSHQVTQMGQEVILRCVPISNHLYFYWYRQILGQKVEFLVSFYNNEISEKSEIFDDQFSVERPDGSNFTLKIRSTKLEDSAMYFCASSEAGTGELFFGEGSRLTVL.

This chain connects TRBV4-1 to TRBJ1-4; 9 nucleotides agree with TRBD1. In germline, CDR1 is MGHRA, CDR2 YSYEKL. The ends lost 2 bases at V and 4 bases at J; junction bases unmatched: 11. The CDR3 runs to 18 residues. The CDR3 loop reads CASSQLPDRGTHNEKLFF. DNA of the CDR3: TGCGCCAGCAGCCAACTACCTGACAGGGGGACCCATAATGAAAAACTGTTTTTT.

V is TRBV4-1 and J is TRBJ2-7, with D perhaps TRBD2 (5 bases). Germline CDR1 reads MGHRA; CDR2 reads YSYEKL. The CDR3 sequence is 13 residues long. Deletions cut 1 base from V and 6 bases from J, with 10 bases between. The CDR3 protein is CASSQGESFEQYF. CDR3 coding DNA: TGCGCCAGCAGCCAAGGGGAGTCTTTCGAGCAGTACTTC.

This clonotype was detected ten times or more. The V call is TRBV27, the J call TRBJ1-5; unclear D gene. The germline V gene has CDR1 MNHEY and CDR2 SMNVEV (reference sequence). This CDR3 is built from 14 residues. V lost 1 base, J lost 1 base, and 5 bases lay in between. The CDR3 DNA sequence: TGTGCCAGCAGTTTATTGGGCAGCAATCAGCCCCAGCATTTT. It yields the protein CASSLLGSNQPQHF.

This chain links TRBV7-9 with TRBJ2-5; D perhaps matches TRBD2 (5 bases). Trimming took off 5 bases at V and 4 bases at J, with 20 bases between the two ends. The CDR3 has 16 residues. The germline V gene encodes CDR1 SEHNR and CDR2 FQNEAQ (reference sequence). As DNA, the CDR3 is TGTGCCAGCAGCCAAGACCAGGCGGGCCGGAGAGAGACCCAGTACTTC. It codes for CASSQDQAGRRETQYF.

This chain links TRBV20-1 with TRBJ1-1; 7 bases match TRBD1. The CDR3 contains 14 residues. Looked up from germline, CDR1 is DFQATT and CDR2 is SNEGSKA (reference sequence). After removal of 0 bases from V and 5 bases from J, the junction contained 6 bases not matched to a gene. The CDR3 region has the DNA TGCAGTGCTAGAGATCGCAGGGGGGGGACTGAAGCTTTCTTT. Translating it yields CSARDRRGGTEAFF.

CDR3 bases: TGTGCCAGCAGCTTCCGGGAGGGGACCGAGCAGTACTTC. Its protein product is CASSFREGTEQYF. The rearrangement uses TRBV6-5 and TRBJ2-7; 8 nucleotides agree with TRBD2. V shed 6 bases and J 6 bases; nucleotides not matched to a gene: 7. This CDR3 comprises 13 residues. The germline V gene has CDR1 MNHEY and CDR2 SVGAGI.

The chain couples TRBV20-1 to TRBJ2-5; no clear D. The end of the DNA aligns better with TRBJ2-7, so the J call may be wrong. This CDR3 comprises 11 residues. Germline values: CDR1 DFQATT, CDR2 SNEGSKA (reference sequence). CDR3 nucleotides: TGCAGTTCAGGTGATAACTACGAGCAGTACTTC. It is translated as CSSGDNYEQYF.